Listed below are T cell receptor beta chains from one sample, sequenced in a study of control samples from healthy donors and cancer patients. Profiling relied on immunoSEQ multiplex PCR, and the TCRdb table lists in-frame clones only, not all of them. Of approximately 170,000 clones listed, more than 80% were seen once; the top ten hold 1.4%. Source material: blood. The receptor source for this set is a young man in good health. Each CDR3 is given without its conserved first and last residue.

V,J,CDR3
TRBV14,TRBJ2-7,ASSPGTGFSSYEQY
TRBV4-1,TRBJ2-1,ASSQVTSGRNEQF
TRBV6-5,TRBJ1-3,ASSTQGGGNTIY
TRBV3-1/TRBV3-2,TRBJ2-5,ASSQPGTDQETQY
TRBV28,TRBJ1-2,ASSPTGFRGYT
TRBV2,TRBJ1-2,ASRQGSGYT
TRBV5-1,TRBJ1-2,ASSPGQGGYGYT
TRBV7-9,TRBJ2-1,ASSLTRSGDEQF
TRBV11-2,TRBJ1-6,ASSLKPGLYNSPLH
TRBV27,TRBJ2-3,ASSSGTDTQY
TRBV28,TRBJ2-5,ASSLRGGGLPAETQY
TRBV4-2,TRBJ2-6,ASSLDRGASSGANVLT